The text below deals with one TCR beta chain. Trimming took 4 bases from V and 2 from J, leaving 3 bases between them. Germline lookup yields CDR1 LNHDA and CDR2 SQIVND (reference sequence). The CDR3 consists of 13 residues. This entry is derived from a study of T cell responses to AZD1222 COVID-19 vaccine. Clones were read by immunoSEQ multiplex PCR, and TCRdb kept only the in-frame ones, dropping some. The sample contains about 130,000 clones, approximately 91% of which appear only once. Sequencing used peripheral blood, obtained 28 days after the second AZD1222 dose. The receptor's source is an adult who received the AZD1222 COVID-19 vaccine. The chain carries TRBV19 and TRBJ2-6; no reliable D call. DNA of the CDR3: TGTGCCAGTAGTACTCCTGGGGCCAACGTCCTGACTTTC. It specifies CASSTPGANVLTF.